The source of this T cell receptor (beta chain) is a study of immune evolution from preneoplasia to lung adenocarcinoma. Repertoires were generated with immunoSEQ multiplex PCR, while TCRdb's copy carries only in-frame clones and drops some. The table records 7,600 or so clones, roughly 79% of them present only once. J lost 2 bases, V lost 1 base, and 5 bases had no gene match. This CDR3 spans 17 amino acids. Germline lookup yields CDR1 GTSNPN and CDR2 SVGIG (reference sequence). The receptor's source is a person aged 55-79 years with lung adenocarcinoma. The chain combines TRBV30 with TRBJ2-3, with TRBD2 identical over 14 bases. Sequencing was carried out using FFPE adjacent normal lung tissue. The CDR3, as DNA: TGTGCCTGGAGTGGCGGACTAGCGGGGGGTAACACAGATACGCAGTATTTT. Translation gives CAWSGGLAGGNTDTQYF.